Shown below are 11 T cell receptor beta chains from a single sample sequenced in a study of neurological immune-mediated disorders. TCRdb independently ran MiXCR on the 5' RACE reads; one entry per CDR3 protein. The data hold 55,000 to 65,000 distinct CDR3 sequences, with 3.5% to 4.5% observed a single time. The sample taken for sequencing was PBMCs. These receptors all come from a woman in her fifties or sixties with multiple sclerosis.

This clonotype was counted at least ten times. The CDR3 DNA reads TGCAGTGCTGCCCTTGATGCCAGAGCCTACGAGCAGTACTTC. Residues: CSAALDARAYEQYF. The gene calls are TRBV20-1 and TRBJ2-7; D is unresolved. Per germline, CDR1 DFQATT and CDR2 SNEGSKA (reference sequence). There are 14 residues in the CDR3. Trimming took 5 bases from V and 2 from J, leaving 16 bases between them.

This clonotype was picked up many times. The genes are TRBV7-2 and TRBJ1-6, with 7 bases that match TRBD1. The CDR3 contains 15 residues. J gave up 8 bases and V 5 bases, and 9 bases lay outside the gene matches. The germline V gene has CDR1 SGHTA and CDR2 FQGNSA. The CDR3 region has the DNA TGTGCCAGCAGCGCAAGACAGGGTGGTGATTCACCCCTCCACTTT. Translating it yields CASSARQGGDSPLHF.

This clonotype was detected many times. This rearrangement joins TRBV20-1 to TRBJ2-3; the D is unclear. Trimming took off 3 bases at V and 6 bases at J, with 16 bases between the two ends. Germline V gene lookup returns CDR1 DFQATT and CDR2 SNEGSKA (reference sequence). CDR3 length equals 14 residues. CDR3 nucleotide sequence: TGCAGTGCTAGGACTGGAAACCCGGGCGATACGCAGTATTTT. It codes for CSARTGNPGDTQYF.

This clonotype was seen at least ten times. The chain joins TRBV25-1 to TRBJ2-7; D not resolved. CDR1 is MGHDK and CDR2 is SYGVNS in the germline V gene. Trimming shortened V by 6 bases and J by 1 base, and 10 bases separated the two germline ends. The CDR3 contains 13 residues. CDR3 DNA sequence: TGTGCCAGCAGGACGGACGGTTCCTACGAGCAGTACTTC. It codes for CASRTDGSYEQYF.

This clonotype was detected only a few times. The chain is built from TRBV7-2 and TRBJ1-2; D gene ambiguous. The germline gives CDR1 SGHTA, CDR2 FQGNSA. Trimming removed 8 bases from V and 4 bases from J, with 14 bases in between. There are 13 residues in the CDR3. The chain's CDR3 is CASGGVGRYGYTF. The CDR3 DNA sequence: TGTGCCAGCGGTGGTGTGGGTCGCTATGGCTACACCTTC.

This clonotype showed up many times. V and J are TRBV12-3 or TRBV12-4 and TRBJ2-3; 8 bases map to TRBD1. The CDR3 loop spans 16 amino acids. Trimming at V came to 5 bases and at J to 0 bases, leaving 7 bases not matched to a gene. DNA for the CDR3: TGTGCCAGCAGTCTTGCCCGACAGGGGAGCACAGATACGCAGTATTTT. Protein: CASSLARQGSTDTQYF.

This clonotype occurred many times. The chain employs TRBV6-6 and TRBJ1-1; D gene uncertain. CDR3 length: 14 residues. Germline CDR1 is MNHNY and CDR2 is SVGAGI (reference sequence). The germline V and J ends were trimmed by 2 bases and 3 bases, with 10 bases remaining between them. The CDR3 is CASSYGRTYTEAFF. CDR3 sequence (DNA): TGTGCCAGCAGTTACGGCAGGACCTACACTGAAGCTTTCTTT.

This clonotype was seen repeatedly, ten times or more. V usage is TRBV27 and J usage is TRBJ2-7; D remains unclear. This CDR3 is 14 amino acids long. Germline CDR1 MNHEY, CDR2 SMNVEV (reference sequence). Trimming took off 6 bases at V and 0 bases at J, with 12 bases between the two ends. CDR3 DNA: TGTGCCAGCAGGGGCGAGCTAAGCTCCTACGAGCAGTACTTC. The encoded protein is CASRGELSSYEQYF.

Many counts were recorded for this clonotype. The CDR3 nucleotides read TGCAGTGCTAGTGATCCCTCGCGCTTAGGTGGCTACACCTTC. This translates into CSASDPSRLGGYTF. V and J are TRBV20-1 and TRBJ1-2, with no clear D. The length of the CDR3 is 14 residues. The V and J ends lost 3 bases and 7 bases respectively, with 18 bases between them. Germline V gene data show CDR1 as DFQATT and CDR2 as SNEGSKA (reference sequence).

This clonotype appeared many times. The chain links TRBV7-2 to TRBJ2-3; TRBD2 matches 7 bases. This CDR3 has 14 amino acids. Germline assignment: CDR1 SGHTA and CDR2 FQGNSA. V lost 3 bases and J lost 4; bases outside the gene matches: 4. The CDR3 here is CASSLGGSSDTQYF. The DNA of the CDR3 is TGTGCCAGCAGCTTGGGCGGGAGTTCAGATACGCAGTATTTT.

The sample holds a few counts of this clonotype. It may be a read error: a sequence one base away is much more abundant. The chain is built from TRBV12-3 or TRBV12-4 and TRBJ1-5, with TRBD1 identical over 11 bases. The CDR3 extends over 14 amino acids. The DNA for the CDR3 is TGTGCCAGCAGCTCGGGACAGGGGGATCAGCCCCAGAATTTT. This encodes CASSSGQGDQPQNF.